Below are 12 T cell receptor beta chains sequenced from a single sample in a study of OX40 agonist ivuxolimab in advanced cancers. Library construction relied on the immunoSEQ multiplex PCR assay. TCRdb took this table from immuneACCESS and kept in-frame rearrangements with V and J called. Such tables lack part of the clones; where checked against another copy, unresolved V genes explain under half of the gap, and the rest is unexplained. The sample data list approximately 46,000 clones, and about 88% of these were observed just once. The ten biggest clones cover 11% of the sample. The material was CD4+ or CD8+ T cells sorted from blood, obtained in a trial of the OX40 agonist ivuxolimab. The receptors stem from an adult with an advanced solid tumor such as melanoma, head and neck, liver or kidney cancer.

The chain joins TRBV4-2 to TRBJ2-1; 8 bases match TRBD2. This CDR3 contains 20 residues. The V segment lost 1 base and the J segment 2 bases; nucleotides outside the gene matches: 16. From germline, CDR1 is LGHNA and CDR2 YNFKEQ. CDR3: CASSQVGPKGAGAAYNEQFF. The CDR3 bases are TGTGCCAGCAGCCAAGTCGGTCCGAAAGGAGCGGGAGCCGCCTACAATGAGCAGTTCTTC.

V usage is TRBV5-1 and J usage is TRBJ1-1, with TRBD1 as a possible D gene (5 bases). The CDR3 is 13 amino acids. With 3 bases removed from V and 2 bases from J, the gap between germline ends came to 8 bases. CDR1 and CDR2 (germline): SGHRS, YFSETQ. The CDR3: CASSWGINTEAFF. In nucleotides, the CDR3 is TGCGCCAGCAGCTGGGGGATTAACACTGAAGCTTTCTTT.

The V gene is TRBV19, the J gene TRBJ2-7; 9 bases are shared with TRBD1. This CDR3 comprises 14 residues. Trimming at V came to 5 bases and at J to 4 bases, leaving 6 bases not matched to a gene. Per the germline V gene, CDR1 is LNHDA and CDR2 is SQIVND (reference sequence). Here the CDR3 DNA reads TGTGCCAGTAGTCCCGGACAGGGGATTTACGAGCAGTACTTC. This codes for CASSPGQGIYEQYF.

The chain couples TRBV2 to TRBJ2-3; D is possibly TRBD1 or TRBD2 (5 bases each). The CDR3 is 13 amino acids. The V end was cut by 10 bases, the J end by 5 bases, with 16 bases between. Germline assignment: CDR1 SNHLY and CDR2 FYNNEI. CDR3 region: CATLGPPGDTQYF. The CDR3 coding sequence is TGTGCCACCCTGGGACCACCCGGAGATACGCAGTATTTT.

The chain carries TRBV7-3 and TRBJ2-2; TRBD2 matches at 11 bases. Looked up from germline, CDR1 is SGHTA and CDR2 is FQGTGA. V lost 2 bases and J lost 1; bases outside the gene matches: 3. This CDR3 is built from 17 residues. The CDR3 region has the DNA TGTGCCAGCAGCTTACCTAGCGGGGGGCAGAACACCGGGGAGCTGTTTTTT. This gives the protein CASSLPSGGQNTGELFF.

This chain connects TRBV7-7 to TRBJ2-1; D gene uncertain. The CDR3 is made up of 13 amino acids. CDR1 and CDR2 (germline): SSHAT, FNYEAQ (reference sequence). For the CDR3, the DNA is TGTGCTAACAGCTCCCTCCCGCAGAATGAGCAGTTCTTC. Protein product: CANSSLPQNEQFF.

This clone has a handful of counts. The chain joins TRBV12-5 to TRBJ2-3; D remains ambiguous. Trimming left V 2 bases short and J 5 bases short, with 5 bases between. Germline CDR1 is LGHNT and CDR2 is FRNRAP. This CDR3 is built from 12 residues. The CDR3 DNA reads as TGTGCTAGTGGTTTGAACGGAGATACGCAGTATTTT. Its translation is CASGLNGDTQYF.

The DNA of the CDR3 is TGTGCCACCAGCATGGGGGGAAAAGGAGCAGAAAAACTGTTTTTT. Residues: CATSMGGKGAEKLFF. The rearrangement links TRBV15 to TRBJ1-4; tentatively, D is TRBD1 (5 bases). The CDR3 sequence is 15 residues long. V was clipped by 4 bases and J by 8 bases, with 17 bases between them. Germline values: CDR1 LNHNV, CDR2 YYDKDF (reference sequence).

This rearrangement joins TRBV4-2 to TRBJ1-2, with D unclear. The CDR3 length is 12 residues. V was cut by 5 bases and J by 8 bases, with 12 bases left in between. The germline V gene has CDR1 LGHNA and CDR2 YNFKEQ. CDR3 nucleotide sequence: TGTGCCAGCAGCGCGGAGAAATACGGCTACACCTTC. This gives the protein CASSAEKYGYTF.

This clone appeared a single time. The chain recombines TRBV14 with TRBJ2-3, with 7 bases matching TRBD1. Germline V gene data show CDR1 as SGHDN and CDR2 as FVKESK. V gave up 3 bases and J gave up 12 bases; unmatched junction bases: 12. This CDR3 has 14 amino acids. The CDR3 sequence is CASSHYRGSPAQYF. The CDR3 region has the DNA TGTGCCAGCAGCCACTACAGGGGTTCACCCGCCCAGTATTTT.

This chain connects TRBV7-9 to TRBJ2-1; 11 bases are a match to TRBD2. The germline CDR1 and CDR2 sequences are SEHNR and FQNEAQ (reference sequence). The J segment lost 3 bases and the V segment lost 5 bases, leaving 6 bases of the junction unmatched. This CDR3 has 16 amino acids. CDR3 nucleotides: TGTGCCAGCAGCCTGACTAGCGGGAAGGGCTACAATGAGCAGTTCTTC. Translating it yields CASSLTSGKGYNEQFF.

About this clone itself: The junction departs from germline at one end; a sequencing error may be responsible. This chain links TRBV29-1 with TRBJ1-2; D is unclear. The CDR3 contains 13 residues. Germline assignment: CDR1 SQVTM and CDR2 ANQGSEA. CDR3 protein: CSVEGHLDYGYTF. The DNA for the CDR3 is TGCAGCGTGGAAGGGCACCTAGATTATGGCTACACCTTC.